This T cell receptor (beta chain) is drawn from a study of cytotoxic CD8 clonotypes in ibrutinib-treated CLL. Study conclusions and caveats: Clonality showed a rise at ibrutinib response that reversed toward baseline at progression. Baseline clonality, higher than in age-matched healthy donors, tracked circulating CD8+ T-cell counts.

T cells were sequenced at a targeted depth of 1 in 200,000 to 1 in 1 million. Generated by immunoSEQ multiplex PCR, the TCRdb table keeps only in-frame clones and is missing some. The sample lists over 150,000 clones, over 60% occurring once. Germline-derived CDR1 and CDR2 are SGHVS and FQNEAQ. The junction had 7 bases not matched to a gene; V was cut back by 3 bases and J by 4 bases. This CDR3 has 16 residues. With regard to this clone: Its antigen is unidentified.

Sequences were derived from PBMCs, sampled after 24 months of ibrutinib treatment. The sequence derives from a human donor with chronic lymphocytic leukemia. The chain joins TRBV7-8 to TRBJ2-1; TRBD2 matches at 9 bases. The CDR3 DNA reads as TGTGCCAGCAGCTTCCGACTAGCGGAGGGGTACAATGAGCAGTTCTTC. Protein product: CASSFRLAEGYNEQFF.